The clone carrying this T cell receptor (beta chain) was observed many times. The antigen is unknown. Unique molecular identifiers were incorporated when the TCRbeta library was constructed. TCRdb ran MiXCR on the PCR reads and lists one entry per CDR3 protein. The data show approximately 300,000 distinct CDR3 sequences, around 10% seen once. The data were obtained in a study of T-cell reconstitution after alpha-beta-depleted transplantation in children. Study results and limitations: Several hundred expanded graft clones reportedly gave rise to the alpha-beta T cells present about two months after transplant.

CDR1 and CDR2 from the germline V gene are MNHEY and SMNVEV (reference sequence). Trimming shortened V by 7 bases and J by 4 bases, and 5 bases separated the two germline ends. The CDR3 is 10 amino acids. The origin of this receptor is a boy under two years old with acute myeloid leukemia, due to receive a stem cell transplant. The source was PBMCs, collected before TCRalphabeta/CD19-depleted stem cell transplant. This chain links TRBV27 with TRBJ2-7; D gene unclear. The CDR3 protein is CASTQYEQYF. As DNA, the CDR3 is TGTGCCAGCACACAATACGAGCAGTACTTC.